The rows below give T cell receptor beta chains drawn from one sample of a study of CD8 T cells in ankylosing spondylitis. TCRdb fed the 5' RACE reads into MiXCR, producing one record per CDR3 protein. The sample records approximately 340,000 distinct CDR3 sequences, about 14% being singletons. Sample: blood, either unsorted or a sorted T cell fraction (not recorded which). These receptors were obtained from a male donor with ankylosing spondylitis or in good health (not recorded which). Both conserved end residues are part of each CDR3. D genes are given only for firm matches. Part of the rows lack a size; the others show once, few, many or a class for expanded clones.

cdr3_nt: TGTGCCAGCAGCTTGGTCGGAGGGAGTGACACTGAAGCTTTCTTT; cdr3_aa: CASSLVGGSDTEAFF; j_call: TRBJ1-1; clone_size: many; d_call: .; v_call: TRBV5-6
cdr3_nt: TGCGCCAGCAGCTGGGACAGGGGTGTCCCTCTAAGCAGTGGAGCCAAAAACATTCAGTACTTC; cdr3_aa: CASSWDRGVPLSSGAKNIQYF; j_call: TRBJ2-4; clone_size: .; d_call: TRBD1; v_call: TRBV5-1
cdr3_nt: TGTGCCAGCAGCTTGGCACTGTCGGACTATACGCCCCAGCATTTT; cdr3_aa: CASSLALSDYTPQHF; j_call: TRBJ1-5; clone_size: many; d_call: .; v_call: TRBV5-5
cdr3_nt: TGTGCCACCAGCAGAGATCAAGGGGAAACGGGTGAGCAGTTCTTC; cdr3_aa: CATSRDQGETGEQFF; j_call: TRBJ2-1; clone_size: few; d_call: .; v_call: TRBV15
cdr3_nt: TGTGCCAGCAGTTTCAACCAGGGCTCGTTTGGGGCCAACGTCCTGACTTTC; cdr3_aa: CASSFNQGSFGANVLTF; j_call: TRBJ2-6; clone_size: few; d_call: .; v_call: TRBV12-3/TRBV12-4
cdr3_nt: TGTGCCAGCAGCGGACAGGGATACACTGAAGCTTTCTTT; cdr3_aa: CASSGQGYTEAFF; j_call: TRBJ1-1; clone_size: many; d_call: TRBD1; v_call: TRBV9
cdr3_nt: TGTGCCAGCAGCCATAGCCAGAACACTGAAGCTTTCTTT; cdr3_aa: CASSHSQNTEAFF; j_call: TRBJ1-1; clone_size: .; d_call: .; v_call: TRBV7-9
cdr3_nt: TGTGCCAGCACCCACAGGGGAAGGGACTATGGCTACACCTTC; cdr3_aa: CASTHRGRDYGYTF; j_call: TRBJ1-2; clone_size: few; d_call: TRBD1; v_call: TRBV6-1
cdr3_nt: TGCAGTGCTAGAGATTCCGGGACAGGGGCTGGCGAGCAGTACTTC; cdr3_aa: CSARDSGTGAGEQYF; j_call: TRBJ2-7; clone_size: .; d_call: TRBD1; v_call: TRBV20-1
cdr3_nt: TGTGCCCGCAAGGACAGGGTCTACACCGGGGAGCTGTTTTTT; cdr3_aa: CARKDRVYTGELFF; j_call: TRBJ2-2; clone_size: .; d_call: TRBD1; v_call: TRBV30
cdr3_nt: TGTGCCAGCAGTTACGAGGGAGATGGTGGCTGGATCTTC; cdr3_aa: CASSYEGDGGWIF; j_call: TRBJ2-1; clone_size: few; d_call: .; v_call: TRBV6-2/TRBV6-3
cdr3_nt: TGTGCCAGCAGCTTTAAGGGAGCGGGAATCTACGAGCAGTACTTC; cdr3_aa: CASSFKGAGIYEQYF; j_call: TRBJ2-7; clone_size: few; d_call: TRBD2; v_call: TRBV7-8
cdr3_nt: TGCGCCAGCAGCATTGGGACGGAGACAGATACGCAGTATTTT; cdr3_aa: CASSIGTETDTQYF; j_call: TRBJ2-3; clone_size: many; d_call: .; v_call: TRBV5-1
cdr3_nt: TGTGCCAGCAGTGAGGTAGGAGCATACGAGCAGTACTTC; cdr3_aa: CASSEVGAYEQYF; j_call: TRBJ2-7; clone_size: .; d_call: .; v_call: TRBV2
cdr3_nt: TGTGCCAGCAGCCCTCAGGGAGCCGGGGAGCTGTTTTTT; cdr3_aa: CASSPQGAGELFF; j_call: TRBJ2-2; clone_size: .; d_call: .; v_call: TRBV11-2
cdr3_nt: TGTGCCAGCAGCTCGACAGGGGGCAGCTATGGCTACACCTTC; cdr3_aa: CASSSTGGSYGYTF; j_call: TRBJ1-2; clone_size: few; d_call: TRBD1; v_call: TRBV7-9